The source of this T cell receptor (beta chain) is a study of blood T cells in healthy people across ages. Notes on the study in general: When set beside aged donors, long-lived donors presented more naive CD4+ cells and higher diversity.

CDR1 and CDR2 from the germline V gene are MGHRA and YSYEKL. Unmatched junction bases numbered 7, after V lost 0 bases and J lost 3 bases. The CDR3 totals 17 residues. A J-beta primer mix and a sample-barcoded 5' primer were used in a second PCR of about 6 to 12 cycles. TCRdb called the 5' RACE reads again in MiXCR, with one record for every CDR3 protein. The table records about 1.4 million distinct CDR3 sequences, approximately 60% of them present only once. This clonotype was found a few times. Its matching antigen is unknown. The source material was blood. The chain links TRBV4-1 to TRBJ2-1, with 8 bases identical to TRBD2. The sequence came from a man between 18 and 35 years old in good health. For the CDR3, the DNA is TGCGCCAGCAGCCAAGAGAGGTCCAGCGGGGGCTACAATGAGCAGTTCTTC. This encodes CASSQERSSGGYNEQFF.